What follows are 16 T cell receptor beta chains derived from one specimen sequenced in a study of T cells in Graves' hyperthyroidism and ophthalmopathy. TCR beta CDR3 region amplification was performed from RNA transcripts. First-round RT-PCR of the TCR CDR3 relied on the HTBI primer set. In TCRdb, the multiplex PCR reads were re-called with MiXCR into one record per CDR3 protein. The sample records under 300,000 distinct CDR3 sequences, about 14% being singletons. The sequencing sample was made of blood. Receptors were obtained from a woman in her 30s with Graves' hyperthyroidism that later progressed to Graves' ophthalmopathy.

The rearrangement uses TRBV2 and TRBJ1-1; the D is unclear. The CDR3 covers 13 residues. Trimming stripped 4 bases from V and 4 bases from J, with 10 bases between. Per germline, CDR1 SNHLY and CDR2 FYNNEI. The CDR3 coding sequence is TGTGCCAGCAGTGGAAGGAGAGGCACTGAAGCTTTCTTT. Translated, it gives CASSGRRGTEAFF. The variable domain in full, completed from reference TRBV2 and TRBJ1-1, reads EPEVTQTPSHQVTQMGQEVILRCVPISNHLYFYWYRQILGQKVEFLVSFYNNEISEKSEIFDDQFSVERPDGSNFTLKIRSTKLEDSAMYFCASSGRRGTEAFFGQGTRLTVV.

The chain is built from TRBV20-1 and TRBJ2-7, with D perhaps matching TRBD2 (5 bases). The germline V gene has CDR1 DFQATT and CDR2 SNEGSKA (reference sequence). The CDR3 consists of 13 residues. V was clipped by 6 bases and J by 7 bases, with 19 bases between them. The CDR3 DNA is TGCAGTGCATCTAGCAGAAACCTGGGGGAGCAGTACTTC. The encoded protein is CSASSRNLGEQYF.

The chain combines TRBV4-1 with TRBJ1-4; weak D call: TRBD1 (6 bases). CDR3 length equals 16 residues. The germline V gene encodes CDR1 MGHRA and CDR2 YSYEKL. V dropped 3 bases and J dropped 6 bases, with 17 bases sitting between them. CDR3 region: CASSQNHRASDEKLFF. The CDR3 nucleotides read TGCGCCAGCAGCCAGAACCACAGGGCCTCAGATGAAAAACTGTTTTTT.

The chain has TRBV7-2 and TRBJ2-2, with 12 bases lining up with TRBD2. This CDR3 is 16 amino acids long. From germline, CDR1 is SGHTA and CDR2 FQGNSA. V was pared by 5 bases and J by 6 bases, with 7 bases of the junction left unmatched. In nucleotides, the CDR3 is TGTGCCAGCAGCCAGACCCTAGCGGGAGGGGCCGGGGAGCTGTTTTTT. This encodes CASSQTLAGGAGELFF. The variable domain in full, completed from reference TRBV7-2 and TRBJ2-2, reads GAGVSQSPSNKVTEKGKDVELRCDPISGHTALYWYRQSLGQGLEFLIYFQGNSAPDKSGLPSDRFSAERTGGSVSTLTIQRTQQEDSAVYLCASSQTLAGGAGELFFGEGSRLTVL.

This clonotype was seen more than once but under ten times. V usage is TRBV24-1 and J usage is TRBJ2-7, with D unresolved. The CDR3 runs to 13 residues. The germline V gene encodes CDR1 KGHDR and CDR2 SFDVKD. V lost 7 bases to trimming and J lost 5 bases, with 14 bases between them. CDR3 residues: CATSAGPRDEQYF. The CDR3, as DNA: TGTGCCACCAGCGCCGGGCCCCGGGACGAGCAGTACTTC.

This clonotype has a handful of counts. The chain combines TRBV18 with TRBJ2-1; weak D call: TRBD2 (6 bases). Germline CDR1 KGHSH, CDR2 LQKENI. CDR3 size: 13 residues. V lost 11 bases to trimming and J lost 3 bases, with 14 bases between them. Written as DNA, the CDR3 is TGTGCCGGCCGGGACTCTAGCTACAATGAGCAGTTCTTC. Its protein is CAGRDSSYNEQFF.

This clonotype showed up just a few times. This chain uses TRBV5-8 with TRBJ2-3, with 9 bases lining up with TRBD2. The CDR3 is made up of 17 amino acids. V was pared by 2 bases and J by 4 bases, with 11 bases of the junction left unmatched. Germline CDR1 and CDR2: SGHTS and YDEGEE. The CDR3 spells CASSFGRISGRADTQYF. CDR3 coding DNA: TGTGCCAGCAGCTTCGGCAGGATTAGCGGGAGAGCAGATACGCAGTATTTT.

This clonotype was counted at least ten times. This chain links TRBV11-3 with TRBJ2-1, with 9 nucleotides matching TRBD1. Germline assignment: CDR1 SGHNT and CDR2 YENEEA. The V segment lost 5 bases and the J segment 8 bases; nucleotides outside the gene matches: 4. The CDR3 extends over 13 amino acids. DNA of the CDR3: TGTGCCAGCAGCACCCGGGACAGGGATGAGCAGTTCTTC. Protein sequence: CASSTRDRDEQFF.

This clonotype appeared a few times. V is TRBV6-6 and J is TRBJ2-2, with TRBD1 identical over 10 bases. The CDR3 totals 16 residues. Germline CDR1 is MNHNY and CDR2 is SVGAGI (reference sequence). The V and J ends lost 0 bases and 3 bases, in that order; junction bases with no gene match: 1. The CDR3 loop is CASSYSDRGDTGELFF. The DNA for the CDR3 is TGTGCCAGCAGTTACTCGGACAGGGGGGACACCGGGGAGCTGTTTTTT.

V usage is TRBV20-1 and J usage is TRBJ2-4, with 8 bases lining up with TRBD2. This CDR3 is built from 17 residues. Germline CDR1 is DFQATT and CDR2 is SNEGSKA (reference sequence). Trimming at V came to 1 base and at J to 3 bases, leaving 11 bases not matched to a gene. Written as DNA, the CDR3 is TGCAGTGCTAGAGCCTGGCGGGAGGATATCCACAAAAACATTCAGTACTTC. Protein product: CSARAWREDIHKNIQYF.

The sample holds a few counts of this clonotype. The chain links TRBV20-1 to TRBJ2-1; D gene ambiguous. CDR3 length: 14 amino acids. The germline V gene has CDR1 DFQATT and CDR2 SNEGSKA (reference sequence). Deletions cut 3 bases from V and 6 bases from J, with 15 bases between. The CDR3 DNA follows: TGCAGTGCTAGGACTGGGTGGGTCGGCAATGAGCAGTTCTTC. Translated, it gives CSARTGWVGNEQFF.

This clonotype came up many times. This chain links TRBV5-1 with TRBJ1-1, with 12 bases matching TRBD1. CDR3 length: 16 residues. Unmatched junction bases numbered 3, after V lost 0 bases and J lost 3 bases. Looked up from germline, CDR1 is SGHRS and CDR2 is YFSETQ. The CDR3 spells CASSLVGQGADTEAFF. DNA of the CDR3: TGCGCCAGCAGCTTGGTGGGACAGGGGGCGGACACTGAAGCTTTCTTT. The variable domain in full, with the rest retrieved from reference TRBV5-1 and TRBJ1-1, is KAGVTQTPRYLIKTRGQQVTLSCSPISGHRSVSWYQQTPGQGLQFLFEYFSETQRNKGNFPGRFSGRQFSNSRSEMNVSTLELGDSALYLCASSLVGQGADTEAFFGQGTRLTVV.

This clonotype came up many times. In DNA form, the CDR3 reads TGTGCCAGCAGCTTAGCGATTGGGGGGGGGCTTGCTTTCTTT. Protein: CASSLAIGGGLAFF. The gene calls are TRBV7-9 and TRBJ1-1; possible D gene TRBD1, 6 bases. Germline lookup yields CDR1 SEHNR and CDR2 FQNEAQ (reference sequence). V gave up 0 bases and J gave up 11 bases, with 16 bases separating them. CDR3 size: 14 residues.

This clonotype has at least ten counts. The chain uses TRBV18 and TRBJ2-5; 8 positions match TRBD1. Germline trimming cut 4 bases from V and 3 bases from J; bases unmatched to any gene: 1. CDR1 and CDR2 from the germline V gene are KGHSH and LQKENI. CDR3 length: 13 residues. The CDR3 region is CASSRDRKETQYF. The CDR3 nucleotides read TGTGCCAGCTCACGGGACAGGAAAGAGACCCAGTACTTC.

In its sample, this clonotype was seen many times. V usage is TRBV28 and J usage is TRBJ2-3, with TRBD2 matching over 10 bases. Looked up from germline, CDR1 is MDHEN and CDR2 is SYDVKM. The CDR3 is made up of 16 amino acids. Trimming took 5 bases from V and 2 from J; bases not matched to a gene: 7. The CDR3 reads CASSAGTSDHTDTQYF. DNA of the CDR3: TGTGCCAGCAGTGCCGGGACTAGCGACCACACAGATACGCAGTATTTT. Together with reference TRBV28 and TRBJ2-3, the CDR3 gives the full variable domain: DVKVTQSSRYLVKRTGEKVFLECVQDMDHENMFWYRQDPGLGLRLIYFSYDVKMKEKGDIPEGYSVSREKKERFSLILESASTNQTSMYLCASSAGTSDHTDTQYFGPGTRLTVL.

This clonotype was seen ten or more times. The chain couples TRBV7-2 to TRBJ2-5, with 10 nucleotides matching TRBD2. This CDR3 is 16 amino acids long. V was pared by 0 bases and J by 5 bases, with 6 bases of the junction left unmatched. Germline values: CDR1 SGHTA, CDR2 FQGNSA. The CDR3 DNA sequence: TGTGCCAGCAGCTTAGCAGCGGGAGGGCCCTGGGAGACCCAGTACTTC. As protein: CASSLAAGGPWETQYF.